The next 7 T cell receptor beta chains were all read from a single sample in a study of blood T cell repertoires in COVID-19. Assay: immunoSEQ multiplex PCR; the TCRdb copy retains only in-frame clones and omits some. The sample has about 170,000 clones, 84% seen once. The source material was PBMCs or T cells enriched from blood (not recorded which). The receptor set was obtained from a man in his forties or fifties who had recovered from COVID-19.

This clone has more than one count but fewer than ten. The chain uses TRBV5-1 and TRBJ2-7; a weak D match, TRBD1 (6 bases). Trimming cost V 0 bases and J 6 bases, with 13 bases left between them. The CDR3 covers 14 residues. Germline lookup yields CDR1 SGHRS and CDR2 YFSETQ. CDR3 sequence reads: CASSLEGEGGEQYF. CDR3 bases: TGCGCCAGCAGCTTGGAAGGGGAAGGGGGCGAGCAGTACTTC.

This clone was observed a handful of times. The genes are TRBV20-1 and TRBJ2-7; D gene unclear. Germline V gene data show CDR1 as DFQATT and CDR2 as SNEGSKA (reference sequence). This CDR3 is 11 amino acids long. Trimming took off 8 bases at V and 3 bases at J, with 11 bases between the two ends. CDR3 DNA sequence: TGCAGTTTTCTGGGCCTCTACGAGCAGTACTTC. This encodes CSFLGLYEQYF.

This clone appeared a few times. The gene calls are TRBV11-1 and TRBJ2-1; a weak D match, TRBD2 (5 bases). The V and J ends lost 2 bases and 6 bases respectively, with 14 bases between them. CDR1 and CDR2 (germline): SGHAT, FQDESV (reference sequence). The CDR3 is 15 residues long. The CDR3 protein is CASSLRLPRPNEQFF. The CDR3 DNA reads TGTGCCAGCAGCTTAAGACTACCCCGTCCCAATGAGCAGTTCTTC.

This chain connects TRBV9 to TRBJ2-2, with unresolved D. V was clipped by 0 bases and J by 5 bases, with 14 bases between them. Per germline, CDR1 SGDLS and CDR2 YYNGEE. This CDR3 spans 16 amino acids. The CDR3 spells CASSVGSGPLTGELFF. In nucleotides, the CDR3 is TGTGCCAGCAGCGTAGGGTCAGGCCCTTTGACCGGGGAGCTGTTTTTT.

This chain joins TRBV7-9 and TRBJ1-5; D is uncertain. Per the germline V gene, CDR1 is SEHNR and CDR2 is FQNEAQ (reference sequence). V dropped 3 bases and J dropped 4 bases, with 7 bases sitting between them. The CDR3 runs to 13 residues. Here the CDR3 reads CASSFSGNQPQHF. In nucleotides, the CDR3 is TGTGCCAGCAGCTTTTCGGGAAATCAGCCCCAGCATTTT.

The chain recombines TRBV11-2 with TRBJ1-5, with TRBD1 as a possible D gene (5 bases). This CDR3 is built from 17 residues. Looked up from germline, CDR1 is SGHAT and CDR2 is FQNNGV. Deletions cut 5 bases from V and 0 bases from J, with 17 bases between. The CDR3: CASSPGTAFYSNQPQHF. The CDR3, as DNA: TGTGCCAGCAGCCCCGGGACTGCTTTCTATAGCAATCAGCCCCAGCATTTT.

The CDR3 spells CASLYGETQYF. CDR3 nucleotide sequence: TGTGCCAGCCTATATGGAGAGACCCAGTACTTC. The J gene is TRBJ2-5, the V gene TRBV5-3; D ambiguous. TRBV5-3 is designated an ORF whose function remains uncertain. V shed 8 bases and J shed 4 bases, with 9 bases lying between them. The CDR3 consists of 11 residues.